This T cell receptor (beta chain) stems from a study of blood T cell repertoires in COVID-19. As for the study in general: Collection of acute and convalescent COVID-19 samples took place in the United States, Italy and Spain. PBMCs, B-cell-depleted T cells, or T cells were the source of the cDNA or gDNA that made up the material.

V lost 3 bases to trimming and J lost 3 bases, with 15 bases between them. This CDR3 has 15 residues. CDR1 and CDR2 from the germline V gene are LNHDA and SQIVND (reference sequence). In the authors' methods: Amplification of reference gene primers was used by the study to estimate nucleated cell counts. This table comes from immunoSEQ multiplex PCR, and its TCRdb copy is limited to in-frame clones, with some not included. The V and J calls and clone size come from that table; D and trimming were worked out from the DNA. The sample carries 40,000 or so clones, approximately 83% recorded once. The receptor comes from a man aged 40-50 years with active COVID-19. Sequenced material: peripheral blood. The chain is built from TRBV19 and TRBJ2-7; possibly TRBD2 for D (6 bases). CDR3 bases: TGTGCCAGTAGTATTGGTGCGGGATCCTACTACGAGCAGTACTTC. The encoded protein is CASSIGAGSYYEQYF.